This paragraph covers one T cell receptor (beta chain) sequence. Its antigen is as yet unknown. Amplified regions were TCR beta CDR3 sequences from RNA transcripts. The HTBI primer set drove a first-round RT-PCR of the TCR CDR3. MiXCR was run by TCRdb on the multiplex PCR reads, yielding one entry per CDR3 protein. The data hold 750,000 to 900,000 distinct CDR3 sequences, with 35% to 45% observed a single time. This sample stems from a study of T cells in Graves' hyperthyroidism and ophthalmopathy. Study-wide results and caveats: A median around six months before onset, the model predicted ophthalmopathy.

The sample consisted of blood. The TCR comes from a man between 18 and 29 years old with Graves' hyperthyroidism.

The CDR3 is CASRALGEQYF. Here the CDR3 DNA reads TGTGCCAGCAGAGCCCTGGGGGAGCAGTACTTC. The chain has TRBV6-1 and TRBJ2-7; no definite D call. Germline assignment: CDR1 MNHNS and CDR2 SASEGT. CDR3 length: 11 residues. V gave up 6 bases and J gave up 7 bases, with 10 bases separating them.